The text below deals with one TCR beta chain. Its specific antigen is unknown. No base-level quality is on record; no much larger clone is a single base apart. This specimen's time point label, per the study, means: 100 days after allo-HCT. Blood samples were obtained from recipients approximately 28 days before transplant and at days 30, 100 and 180 after transplant. Nuclei Lysis Solution was used to extract genomic DNA from fresh or cryopreserved unfractionated peripheral blood mononuclear cells. Compared with germline, V lacks 3 bases and J lacks 3 bases; bases without a gene match: 2. CDR1 and CDR2, per the germline V gene (reference sequence), are MNHEY and SMNVEV. The CDR3 starts with the cysteine, ends with the phenylalanine, and has 13 residues. The sequence is cut down to CDR3 DNA, 39 bases in frame from base 1. The sample comes from a study of T cell clonotyping in hematopoietic cell transplantation (dated by TCRdb to the early 2020s). In terms of the full investigation: A total of some 130 blood samples were gathered in the study from under 40 consecutive transplant recipients along with their related donors. Recruitment of patients ran from 2015 to early 2017, and follow-up continued until late 2020 or until death.

TCR beta CDR3 regions were amplified from genomic DNA with the immunoSEQ assay, a bias-controlled multiplex PCR using V- and J-specific primers. A proprietary barcode and Illumina adapter sequences were added to the CDR3 amplicons in a second PCR step. An Illumina MiSeq instrument was used to sequence the CDR3 libraries. On the authors' methods: Export and quality control were handled in immunoSEQ Analyzer 3.0, while downstream analyses relied on R Bioconductor and Immunarch. Only productive rearrangements in the normalized downsampled data set went into calculating the repertoire metrics. In the normalized cohort, clonotypes with more than 5 templates were defined as pathologically expanded. The Inverse Simpson Index was used to measure repertoire diversity. The non-normalized data set was used for CMV-specificity analyses so that all clonotypes could be captured. In TCRdb, the immuneACCESS table is reduced to in-frame sequences with V and J assigned. These tables do not hold every clone; where another copy was compared, an unresolved V gene accounts for under half, and the others remain unexplained. V and J calls plus clone size are reproduced from that table; the DNA served to infer D and trimming. The sample contains about 15,000 clones, approximately 90% of them found a single time. The biggest ten clones account for 13% of the sample.

What the study reported, not specific to this receptor: After transplant, TCR diversity in recipients dropped, and pathologically expanded clonotypes increased progressively from day 30 to day 180. Overlap with donor repertoires was found for only a small fraction of recipient repertoires, with over 95% found to appear de novo at the given depth. Broader TCR repertoire diversity after transplant was predicted by Inverse Simpson Index values from donors and from recipients before transplant. The sample size was limited, and because cells were not sorted, the contributions of CD4 and CD8 repertoires could not be separated.

The chain is made from TRBV27 and TRBJ2-7, with 7 bases in between that match TRBD2. The clonotype originates from a male patient in his fifties or sixties who had an allogeneic stem cell transplant from an unrelated donor, so T cells may come from the graft donor. Some clones in this sample may be carry-over from other donors' samples. This specimen was PBMCs, taken 100 days after allogeneic stem cell transplant. CDR3 protein: CASSFWEGYEQYF. The sequenced DNA is TGTGCCAGCAGTTTCTGGGAGGGCTACGAGCAGTACTTC.